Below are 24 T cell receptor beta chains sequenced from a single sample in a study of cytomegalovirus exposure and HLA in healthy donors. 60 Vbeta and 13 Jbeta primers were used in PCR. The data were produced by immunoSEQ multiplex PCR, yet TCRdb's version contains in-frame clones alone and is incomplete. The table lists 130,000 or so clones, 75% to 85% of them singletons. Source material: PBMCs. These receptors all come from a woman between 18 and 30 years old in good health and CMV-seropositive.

CDR3 sequence: CASSPEAGKNEQYF. In DNA form, the CDR3 reads TGTGCCAGCTCACCAGAGGCGGGGAAAAACGAGCAGTACTTC. The chain combines TRBV18 with TRBJ2-7; D possibly corresponds to TRBD2 (6 bases). The CDR3 runs 14 residues. The germline gives CDR1 KGHSH, CDR2 LQKENI. Trimming pared 2 bases from V and 5 bases from J, leaving 13 bases between.

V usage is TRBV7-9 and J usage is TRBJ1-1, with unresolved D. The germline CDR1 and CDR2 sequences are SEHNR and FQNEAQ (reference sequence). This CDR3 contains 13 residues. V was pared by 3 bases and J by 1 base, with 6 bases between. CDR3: CASSLPGNTEAFF. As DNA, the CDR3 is TGTGCCAGCAGCTTGCCCGGGAACACTGAAGCTTTCTTT.

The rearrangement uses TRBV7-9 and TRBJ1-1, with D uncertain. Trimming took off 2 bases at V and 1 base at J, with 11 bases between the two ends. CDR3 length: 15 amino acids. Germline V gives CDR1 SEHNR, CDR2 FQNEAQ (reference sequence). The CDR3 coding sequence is TGTGCCAGCAGCTTATATGCGGGGAGGAACACTGAAGCTTTCTTT. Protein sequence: CASSLYAGRNTEAFF.

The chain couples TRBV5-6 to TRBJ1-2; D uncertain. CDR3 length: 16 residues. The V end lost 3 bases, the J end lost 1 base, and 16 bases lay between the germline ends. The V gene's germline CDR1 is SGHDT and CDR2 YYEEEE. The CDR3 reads CASSSLAGGNNYGYTF. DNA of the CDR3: TGTGCCAGCAGCTCACTCGCGGGAGGCAATAACTATGGCTACACCTTC. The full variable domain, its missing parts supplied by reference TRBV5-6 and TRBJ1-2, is DAGVTQSPTHLIKTRGQQVTLRCSPKSGHDTVSWYQQALGQGPQFIFQYYEEEERQRGNFPDRFSGHQFPNYSSELNVNALLLGDSALYLCASSSLAGGNNYGYTFGSGTRLTVV.

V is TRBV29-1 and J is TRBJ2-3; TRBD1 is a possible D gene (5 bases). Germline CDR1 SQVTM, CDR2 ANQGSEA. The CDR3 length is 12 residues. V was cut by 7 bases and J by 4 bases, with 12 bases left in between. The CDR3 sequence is CSADQGADTQYF. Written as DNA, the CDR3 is TGCAGCGCCGACCAAGGGGCAGATACGCAGTATTTT.

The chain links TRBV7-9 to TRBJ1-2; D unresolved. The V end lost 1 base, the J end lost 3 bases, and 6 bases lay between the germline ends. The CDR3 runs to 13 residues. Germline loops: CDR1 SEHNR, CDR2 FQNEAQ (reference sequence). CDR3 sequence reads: CASSLDTDYGYTF. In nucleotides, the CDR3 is TGTGCCAGCAGCTTAGATACAGACTATGGCTACACCTTC.

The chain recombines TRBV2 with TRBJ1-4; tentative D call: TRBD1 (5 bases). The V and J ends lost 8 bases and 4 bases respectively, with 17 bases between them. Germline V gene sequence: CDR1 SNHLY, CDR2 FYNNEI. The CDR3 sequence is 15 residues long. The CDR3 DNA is TGTGCCAGCGGGGACTACGGGAGGCTTAATGAAAAACTGTTTTTT. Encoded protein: CASGDYGRLNEKLFF.

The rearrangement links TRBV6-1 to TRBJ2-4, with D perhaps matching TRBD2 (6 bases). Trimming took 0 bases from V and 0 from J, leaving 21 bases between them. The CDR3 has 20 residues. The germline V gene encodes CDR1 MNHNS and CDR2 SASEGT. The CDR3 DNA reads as TGTGCCAGCAGTGAAGCGGTCTCCGGACTAAACCGGTTAGCCAAAAACATTCAGTACTTC. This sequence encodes CASSEAVSGLNRLAKNIQYF.

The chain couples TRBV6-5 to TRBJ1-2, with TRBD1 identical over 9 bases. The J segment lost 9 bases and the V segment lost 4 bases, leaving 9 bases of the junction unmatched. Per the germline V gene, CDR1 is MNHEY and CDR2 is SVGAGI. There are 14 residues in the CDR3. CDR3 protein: CASSSDRGGGSYTF. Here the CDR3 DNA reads TGTGCCAGCAGTTCTGACAGGGGGGGCGGTAGCTACACCTTC.

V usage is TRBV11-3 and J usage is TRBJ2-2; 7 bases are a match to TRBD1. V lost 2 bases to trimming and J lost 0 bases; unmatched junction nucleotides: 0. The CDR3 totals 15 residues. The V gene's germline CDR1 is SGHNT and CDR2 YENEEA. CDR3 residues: CASSLQGANTGELFF. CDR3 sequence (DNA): TGTGCCAGCAGCTTACAGGGGGCGAACACCGGGGAGCTGTTTTTT.

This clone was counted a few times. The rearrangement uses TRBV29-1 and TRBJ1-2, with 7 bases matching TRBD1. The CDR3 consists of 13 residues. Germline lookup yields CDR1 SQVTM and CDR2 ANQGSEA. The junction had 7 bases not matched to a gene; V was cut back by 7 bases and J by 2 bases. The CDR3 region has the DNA TGCAGCGCAGCAAAACAGGGGAACTATGGCTACACCTTC. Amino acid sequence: CSAAKQGNYGYTF.

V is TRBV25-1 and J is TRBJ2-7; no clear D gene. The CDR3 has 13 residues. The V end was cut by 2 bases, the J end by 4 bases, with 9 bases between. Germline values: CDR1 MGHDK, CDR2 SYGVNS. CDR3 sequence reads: CASSEGQAYEQYF. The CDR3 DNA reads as TGTGCCAGCAGTGAAGGCCAGGCTTACGAGCAGTACTTC.

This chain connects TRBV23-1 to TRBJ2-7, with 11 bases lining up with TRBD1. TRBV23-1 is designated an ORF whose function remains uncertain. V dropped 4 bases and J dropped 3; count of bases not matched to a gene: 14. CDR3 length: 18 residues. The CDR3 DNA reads TGCGCCAGCAGTCTCTCCTTGATCGGGACAGGGGGAAGCTACGAGCAGTACTTC. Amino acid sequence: CASSLSLIGTGGSYEQYF.

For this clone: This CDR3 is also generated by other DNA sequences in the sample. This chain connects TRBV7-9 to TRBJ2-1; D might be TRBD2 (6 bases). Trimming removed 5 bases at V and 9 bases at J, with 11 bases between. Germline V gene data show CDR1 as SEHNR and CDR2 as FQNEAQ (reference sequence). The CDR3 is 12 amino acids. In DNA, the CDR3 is TGTGCCAGCAGCCTGCTGGGGGGTGAGCAGTTCTTC. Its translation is CASSLLGGEQFF. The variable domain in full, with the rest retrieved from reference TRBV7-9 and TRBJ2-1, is DTGVSQNPRHKITKRGQNVTFRCDPISEHNRLYWYRQTLGQGPEFLTYFQNEAQLEKSRLLSDRFSAERPKGSFSTLEIQRTEQGDSAMYLCASSLLGGEQFFGPGTRLTVL.

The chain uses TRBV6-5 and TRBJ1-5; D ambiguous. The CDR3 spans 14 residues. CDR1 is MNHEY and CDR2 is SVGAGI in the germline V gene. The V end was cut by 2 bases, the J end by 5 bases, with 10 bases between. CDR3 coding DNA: TGTGCCAGCAGTTACGGTGGCAGTCATCAGCCCCAGCATTTT. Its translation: CASSYGGSHQPQHF.

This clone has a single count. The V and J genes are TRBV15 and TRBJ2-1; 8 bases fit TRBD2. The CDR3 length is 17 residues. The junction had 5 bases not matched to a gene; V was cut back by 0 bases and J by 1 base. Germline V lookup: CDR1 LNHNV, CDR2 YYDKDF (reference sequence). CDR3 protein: CATSREGGGTSYNEQFF. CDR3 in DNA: TGTGCCACCAGCAGAGAAGGCGGGGGGACTTCCTACAATGAGCAGTTCTTC.

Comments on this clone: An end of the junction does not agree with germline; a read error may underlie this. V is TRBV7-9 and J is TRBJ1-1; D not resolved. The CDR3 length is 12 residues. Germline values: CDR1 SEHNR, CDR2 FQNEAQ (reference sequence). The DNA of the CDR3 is TGTTCCAGCAGCTTAAGAAACTATGAAGCTTTCTTT. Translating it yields CSSSLRNYEAFF.

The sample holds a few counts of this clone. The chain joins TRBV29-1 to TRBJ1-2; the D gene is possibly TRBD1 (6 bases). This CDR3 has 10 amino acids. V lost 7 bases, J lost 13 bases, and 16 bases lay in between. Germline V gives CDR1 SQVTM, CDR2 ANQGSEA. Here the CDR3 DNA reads TGCAGCGGGGGGCAGAATTCGTTCACCTTC. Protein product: CSGGQNSFTF.

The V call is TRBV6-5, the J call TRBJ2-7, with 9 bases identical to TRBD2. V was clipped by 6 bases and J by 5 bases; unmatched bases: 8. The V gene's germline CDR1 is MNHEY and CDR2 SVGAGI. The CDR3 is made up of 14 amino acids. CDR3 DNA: TGTGCCAGCAGCTCGACTAGCGGCTCTGACGAGCAGTACTTC. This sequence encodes CASSSTSGSDEQYF.

The CDR3 nucleotides are TGTGCCAGCAGTGCGGGGACAGGGGGCTCTTACCAGCCCCAGCATTTT. It yields the protein CASSAGTGGSYQPQHF. The chain joins TRBV25-1 to TRBJ1-5, with 12 positions matching TRBD1. Trimming cost V 4 bases and J 7 bases; bases outside gene matches: 8. In germline, CDR1 is MGHDK, CDR2 SYGVNS. CDR3 length equals 16 residues.

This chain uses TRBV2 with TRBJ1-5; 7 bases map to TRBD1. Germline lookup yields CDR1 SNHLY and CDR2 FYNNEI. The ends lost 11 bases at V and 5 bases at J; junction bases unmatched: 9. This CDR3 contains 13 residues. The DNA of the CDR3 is TGTGCCGGACGCCGACAGGGTGATCAGCCCCAGCATTTT. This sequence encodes CAGRRQGDQPQHF.

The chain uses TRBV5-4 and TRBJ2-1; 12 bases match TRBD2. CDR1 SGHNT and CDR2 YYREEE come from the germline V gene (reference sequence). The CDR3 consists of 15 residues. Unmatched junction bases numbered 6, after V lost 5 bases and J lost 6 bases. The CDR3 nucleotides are TGTGCCAGCAGTTTGACTAGCGGGGGCCCCAATGAGCAGTTCTTC. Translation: CASSLTSGGPNEQFF.

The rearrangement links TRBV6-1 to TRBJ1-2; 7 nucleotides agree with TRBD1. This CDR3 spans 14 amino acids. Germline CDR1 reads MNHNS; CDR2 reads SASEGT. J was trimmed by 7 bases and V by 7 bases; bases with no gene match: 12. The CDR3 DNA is TGTGCCAGCAACCAACTCCAGGGGGTTGGTGGCTACACCTTC. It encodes CASNQLQGVGGYTF.

The CDR3 region is CASTPLGGPYYEQYF. The CDR3 nucleotides read TGTGCCAGCACGCCCCTCGGTGGGCCATACTACGAGCAGTACTTC. This sequence joins TRBV11-2 and TRBJ2-7; D remains unclear. Germline V gene lookup returns CDR1 SGHAT and CDR2 FQNNGV. Deletions cut 7 bases from V and 3 bases from J, with 19 bases between. This CDR3 region has 15 residues.